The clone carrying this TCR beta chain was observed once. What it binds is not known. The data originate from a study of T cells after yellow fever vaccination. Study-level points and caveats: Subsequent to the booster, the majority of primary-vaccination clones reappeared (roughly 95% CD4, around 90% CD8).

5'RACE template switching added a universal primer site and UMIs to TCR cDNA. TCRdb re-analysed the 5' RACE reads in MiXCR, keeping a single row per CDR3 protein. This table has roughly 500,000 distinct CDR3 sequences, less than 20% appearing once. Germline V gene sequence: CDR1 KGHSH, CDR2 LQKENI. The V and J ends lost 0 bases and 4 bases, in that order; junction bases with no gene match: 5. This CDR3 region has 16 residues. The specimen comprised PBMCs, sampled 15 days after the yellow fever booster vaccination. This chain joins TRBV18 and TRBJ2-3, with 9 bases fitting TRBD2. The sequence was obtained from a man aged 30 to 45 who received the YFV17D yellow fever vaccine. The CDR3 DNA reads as TGTGCCAGCTCACCACCGTTAGCGGGAGATGCAGATACGCAGTATTTT. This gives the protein CASSPPLAGDADTQYF.